This entry features one T cell receptor beta chain sequence. Germline V gene lookup returns CDR1 MNHNS and CDR2 SASEGT. Trimming removed 0 bases at V and 0 bases at J, with 12 bases between. This CDR3 is built from 18 residues. The assay was immunoSEQ multiplex PCR, and TCRdb's table has in-frame clones only and misses some. Here the sample spans fewer than 600,000 clones, 89% being singletons. This entry comes from a study of blood T cell repertoires in COVID-19. This rearrangement joins TRBV6-1 to TRBJ1-6; tentative D call: TRBD1 (5 bases). The TCR comes from a man aged 18 to 35 with COVID-19, enrolled during active disease. The sequenced sample was peripheral blood. The CDR3, as DNA: TGTGCCAGCAGTGAAGCGGTTGGGGGGAGCTCCTATAATTCACCCCTCCACTTT. As protein: CASSEAVGGSSYNSPLHF.